This T cell receptor (beta chain) was sequenced for a study of CD8+ T cells in alopecia areata. V was pared by 1 base and J by 5 bases, with 1 base of the junction left unmatched. Germline CDR1 SEHNR, CDR2 FQNEAQ (reference sequence). This CDR3 region has 13 residues. RNA, once extracted, was reverse transcribed into cDNA for use as the sequencing template. Sequencing used immunoSEQ multiplex PCR; TCRdb keeps in-frame clones, though not all of them. The sample contains about 91,000 clones, less than 50% of which appear only once. In its sample, this clone was seen a few times. The receptor's source is a human donor with alopecia areata. The sample taken for sequencing was CD4+ T cells sorted from blood. The chain is built from TRBV7-9 and TRBJ2-5, with TRBD2 matching over 7 bases. This CDR3 is CASSLDSGETQYF. CDR3 sequence (DNA): TGTGCCAGCAGCTTAGATAGCGGGGAGACCCAGTACTTC.